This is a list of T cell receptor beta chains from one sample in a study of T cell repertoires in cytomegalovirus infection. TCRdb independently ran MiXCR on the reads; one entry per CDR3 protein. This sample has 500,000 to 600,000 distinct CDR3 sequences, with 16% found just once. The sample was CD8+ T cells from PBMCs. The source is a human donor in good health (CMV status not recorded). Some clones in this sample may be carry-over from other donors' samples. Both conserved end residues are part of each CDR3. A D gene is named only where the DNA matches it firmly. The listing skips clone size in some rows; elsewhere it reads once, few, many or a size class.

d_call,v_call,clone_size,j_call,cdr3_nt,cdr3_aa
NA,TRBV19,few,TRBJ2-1,TGTGCCAGTAGTACTTTCCTCGGCAATGAGCAGTTCTTC,CASSTFLGNEQFF
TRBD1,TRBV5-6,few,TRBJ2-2,TGTGCCAGCAGCAATCCCCACAGGGGTTCCACCGGGGAGCTGTTTTTT,CASSNPHRGSTGELFF
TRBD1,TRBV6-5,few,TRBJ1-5,TGTGCCAGCACCCCAGGGGGCAAGGGTAATCAGCCCCAGCATTTT,CASTPGGKGNQPQHF
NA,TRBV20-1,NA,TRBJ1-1,TGCAGTGCCCCGCGTCCAGCCGCTCCCCACACTGAAGCTTTCTTT,CSAPRPAAPHTEAFF
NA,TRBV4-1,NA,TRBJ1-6,TGCGCCAGCAGCCAAGATAAAAGCTCCTATAATTCACCCCTCCACTTT,CASSQDKSSYNSPLHF
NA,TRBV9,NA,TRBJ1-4,TGTGCCAGCAGCGGAAACCCCACAAGGAGGGAAGGAAATGAAAAACTGTTTTTT,CASSGNPTRREGNEKLFF
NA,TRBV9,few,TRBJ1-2,TGTGCCAGCAGCGTAGGGACAGATTACACCTTC,CASSVGTDYTF
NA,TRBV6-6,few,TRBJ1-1,TGTGCCAGCCCCCCCGGGGTACTGCTTATGAACACTGAAGCTTTCTTT,CASPPGVLLMNTEAFF
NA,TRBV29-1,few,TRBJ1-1,TGCAGCGCCACCCCCGGAAGCACTGAAGCTTTCTTT,CSATPGSTEAFF
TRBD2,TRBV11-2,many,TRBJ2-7,TGTGCCAGCAGTCGCGAATGGGCCTCGGGGGGCGAGCAGTACTTC,CASSREWASGGEQYF
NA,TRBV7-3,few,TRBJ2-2,TGTGCCAGCAGCTTTGACAGAGGGGAGCTGTTTTTT,CASSFDRGELFF
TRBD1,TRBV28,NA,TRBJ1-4,TGTGCCAGCAGGTCGACAGGGGGCAATGAAAAACTGTTTTTT,CASRSTGGNEKLFF
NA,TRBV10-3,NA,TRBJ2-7,TGTGCCATCAGTGAGTCCGGAGGCGTGACCCCGGACGAGCAGTACTTC,CAISESGGVTPDEQYF
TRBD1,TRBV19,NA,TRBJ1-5,TGTGCCAGTAGTATTTTGGGCTCCCGACAGGGAAGCAATCAGCCCCAGCATTTT,CASSILGSRQGSNQPQHF
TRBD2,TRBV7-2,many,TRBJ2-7,TGTGCCAGCAGCTTCTCTAGCGGGATAAGGGAGAACGAGCAGTACTTC,CASSFSSGIRENEQYF
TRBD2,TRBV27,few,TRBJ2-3,TGTGCCAGCAGTTTGGTGCTAGCGGAGAGCACAGATACGCAGTATTTT,CASSLVLAESTDTQYF
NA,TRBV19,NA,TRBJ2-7,TGTGCCAGTAGTAGCTCTATAGGGGGCTACGAGCAGTACTTC,CASSSSIGGYEQYF
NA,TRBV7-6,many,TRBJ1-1,TGTGCCAGCAGCGTTAATCGGGGGTCGAACACTGAAGCTTTCTTT,CASSVNRGSNTEAFF
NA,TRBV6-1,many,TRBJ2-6,TGTGCCAGCAGTGAATCAGGCTCTGGGGCCAACGTCCTGACTTTC,CASSESGSGANVLTF
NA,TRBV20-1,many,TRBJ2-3,TGCAGTGCTAGTACGGGAGTAACAGATACGCAGTATTTT,CSASTGVTDTQYF
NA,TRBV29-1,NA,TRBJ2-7,TGCAGCGTCGCCTATAGCGGCTCCTACGAGCAGTACTTC,CSVAYSGSYEQYF
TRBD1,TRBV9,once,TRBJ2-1,TGTGCCAGCAGCGAAGGACCAGGGGGCGCTTACAATGAGCAGTTCTTC,CASSEGPGGAYNEQFF
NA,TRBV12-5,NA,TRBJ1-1,TGTGCTAGTGGTTCAACATTGAACACTGAAGCTTTCTTT,CASGSTLNTEAFF
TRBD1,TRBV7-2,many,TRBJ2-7,TGTGCCAGCAGCTTAGGACAGGGGCGGTGGGAGCAGTACTTC,CASSLGQGRWEQYF
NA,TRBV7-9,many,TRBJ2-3,TGTGCCAGCAGACCAGAAGTCTTCGGGTTTACGGATACGCAGTATTTT,CASRPEVFGFTDTQYF
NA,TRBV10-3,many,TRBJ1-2,TGTGCCATCAGTCACCTTCACCTTGCCTATGGCTACACCTTC,CAISHLHLAYGYTF
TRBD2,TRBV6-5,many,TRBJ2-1,TGTGCCAGCAGCCTTGGAGGGAGGGCCCAGGATGAGCAGTTCTTC,CASSLGGRAQDEQFF